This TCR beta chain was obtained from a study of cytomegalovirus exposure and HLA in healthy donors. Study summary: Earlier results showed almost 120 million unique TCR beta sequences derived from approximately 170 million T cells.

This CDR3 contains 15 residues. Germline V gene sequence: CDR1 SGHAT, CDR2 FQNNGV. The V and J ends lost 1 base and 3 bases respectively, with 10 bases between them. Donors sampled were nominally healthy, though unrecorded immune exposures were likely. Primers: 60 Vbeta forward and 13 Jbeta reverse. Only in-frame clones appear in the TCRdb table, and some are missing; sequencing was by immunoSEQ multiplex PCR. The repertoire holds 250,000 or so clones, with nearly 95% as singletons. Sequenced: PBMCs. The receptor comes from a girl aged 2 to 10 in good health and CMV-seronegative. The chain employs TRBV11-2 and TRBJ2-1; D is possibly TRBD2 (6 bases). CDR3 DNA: TGTGCCAGCAGCTTAGCGCGGGGTCTCTACAATGAGCAGTTCTTC. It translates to CASSLARGLYNEQFF.